This TCR beta chain derives from a study of response to subunit inactivated influenza vaccine. Overall study results and limits: Few new T cells, the authors suggested, are recruited by each seasonal influenza vaccination.

In TCRdb, the RT-PCR reads were re-called with MiXCR into one record per CDR3 protein. Among some 850,000 distinct CDR3 sequences, about a fifth were seen once, and the ten largest hold 11%. This CDR3 region has 14 residues. The V segment lost 6 bases and the J segment 5 bases; nucleotides outside the gene matches: 9. The germline V gene encodes CDR1 SGHRS and CDR2 YFSETQ. To note about this clonotype: The antigen is undetermined.

This receptor was obtained from a middle-aged man who received an inactivated influenza vaccine. The sequenced sample was PBMCs from blood, obtained approximately 5 days after vaccination. The rearrangement uses TRBV5-1 and TRBJ2-3; 7 bases agree with TRBD2. In nucleotides, the CDR3 is TGCGCCAGCAAGGGCGGGAGAGGTATAGATACGCAGTATTTT. This encodes CASKGGRGIDTQYF.